This is a list of T cell receptor beta chains from one sample in a study of shared clonotypes between healthy human individuals. Using immunoSEQ multiplex PCR, the repertoire was profiled, and TCRdb retains in-frame clones only, with some absent. The table shows 2 million or so clones, with roughly 95% occurring only once. Sequencing was done on a sample of naive CD8+ T cells sorted from blood. The receptor source for this set is a man younger than 35 in good health. CDR3s include the opening cysteine and the closing phenylalanine or tryptophan. Fields, in order: CDR3 protein, CDR3 DNA, V gene, D gene, clone size, J gene. The D gene is left open where the match is weak. Size is omitted from some rows. Given values are once, few, many or a class for expanded clones.

CDR3: CAWITPDIHPRKAIYF; DNA: TGTGCCTGGATCACGCCGGACATACACCCTCGGAAGGCCATATATTTT; V: TRBV30; D: .; size: .; J: TRBJ1-3
CDR3: CASSTAFSGNTIYF; DNA: TGTGCCAGTAGTACAGCGTTCTCTGGAAACACCATATATTTT; V: TRBV19; D: .; size: .; J: TRBJ1-3
CDR3: CASSVTSLGYNEQFF; DNA: TGTGCCAGCAGCGTAACTTCACTCGGCTACAATGAGCAGTTCTTC; V: TRBV9; D: .; size: .; J: TRBJ2-1
CDR3: CASSLGESLEQYF; DNA: TGCGCCAGCAGCCTGGGGGAGTCTCTCGAGCAGTACTTC; V: TRBV5-1; D: .; size: .; J: TRBJ2-7
CDR3: CASSLLGAGYNEQFF; DNA: TGTGCCAGCAGTTTATTGGGGGCCGGATACAATGAGCAGTTCTTC; V: TRBV28; D: .; size: .; J: TRBJ2-1
CDR3: CASSSTGGETQYF; DNA: TGTGCCAGCAGCTCCACAGGGGGGGAGACCCAGTACTTC; V: TRBV7-6; D: TRBD1; size: once; J: TRBJ2-5
CDR3: CASSQDGGSWPQHF; DNA: TGCGCCAGCAGCCAAGACGGAGGCTCTTGGCCCCAGCATTTT; V: TRBV4-1; D: .; size: .; J: TRBJ1-5
CDR3: CASSLSDSGANYGYTF; DNA: TGTGCCAGCAGCTTATCGGACAGTGGAGCTAACTATGGCTACACCTTC; V: TRBV7-9; D: .; size: once; J: TRBJ1-2
CDR3: CASSQELNQPQHF; DNA: TGCGCCAGCAGCCAAGAGTTAAATCAGCCCCAGCATTTT; V: TRBV4-1; D: .; size: .; J: TRBJ1-5
CDR3: CASSYAVEAFF; DNA: TGTGCCAGCAGTTATGCGGTTGAAGCTTTCTTT; V: TRBV6-6; D: .; size: .; J: TRBJ1-1
CDR3: CASSSTSGLSLTYNEQFF; DNA: TGTGCCAGCAGCAGCACTAGCGGGTTATCCCTAACCTACAATGAGCAGTTCTTC; V: TRBV5-6; D: TRBD2; size: once; J: TRBJ2-1
CDR3: CASIGTPEAFF; DNA: TGTGCCAGCATAGGAACGCCTGAAGCTTTCTTT; V: TRBV2; D: .; size: .; J: TRBJ1-1
CDR3: CAWSVLVDGYTF; DNA: TGTGCCTGGAGTGTACTAGTCGACGGCTACACCTTC; V: TRBV30; D: .; size: .; J: TRBJ1-2
CDR3: CASSSRRHGYTF; DNA: TGTGCCAGCAGCTCTAGGCGCCATGGCTACACCTTC; V: TRBV13; D: .; size: .; J: TRBJ1-2
CDR3: CASSYSGAGDEQFF; DNA: TGTGCCAGCAGTTACTCGGGAGCGGGGGATGAGCAGTTCTTC; V: TRBV6-5; D: TRBD2; size: .; J: TRBJ2-1
CDR3: CASSQEAPGLVPQETQYF; DNA: TGCGCCAGCAGCCAAGAGGCTCCGGGACTAGTACCACAAGAGACCCAGTACTTC; V: TRBV4-3; D: TRBD2; size: .; J: TRBJ2-5
CDR3: CASSLAWGRGETQYF; DNA: TGTGCCAGCAGCCTCGCCTGGGGGAGAGGTGAGACCCAGTACTTC; V: TRBV11-2; D: .; size: .; J: TRBJ2-5
CDR3: CASSSWAGVEQFF; DNA: TGTGCCAGCAGTTCTTGGGCGGGAGTTGAGCAGTTCTTC; V: TRBV27; D: TRBD2; size: .; J: TRBJ2-1
CDR3: CASRTENGKLFF; DNA: TGTGCCAGCAGGACGGAGAACGGAAAACTGTTTTTT; V: TRBV27; D: .; size: .; J: TRBJ1-4
CDR3: CASSFEGPLPFYYEQYF; DNA: TGTGCCAGCAGCTTCGAAGGGCCCCTCCCATTTTACTACGAGCAGTACTTC; V: TRBV7-9; D: .; size: .; J: TRBJ2-7
CDR3: CASSAIGKNTEAFF; DNA: TGTGCCAGCAGTGCGATCGGGAAGAACACTGAAGCTTTCTTT; V: TRBV6-1; D: .; size: .; J: TRBJ1-1
CDR3: CAIRLADSYEQYF; DNA: TGTGCCATCAGGTTAGCTGACTCTTACGAGCAGTACTTC; V: TRBV10-3; D: .; size: .; J: TRBJ2-7
CDR3: CASSNGVNQPQHF; DNA: TGTGCCAGCAGTAATGGGGTCAATCAGCCCCAGCATTTT; V: TRBV27; D: .; size: .; J: TRBJ1-5
CDR3: CASRGASSYEQYF; DNA: TGTGCCAGCAGGGGGGCAAGCTCCTACGAGCAGTACTTC; V: TRBV28; D: .; size: .; J: TRBJ2-7
CDR3: CASSHPDSLYNEQFF; DNA: TGTGCCAGCAGCCACCCGGACAGTCTCTACAATGAGCAGTTCTTC; V: TRBV7-9; D: .; size: .; J: TRBJ2-1
CDR3: CASRGTGWDTQYF; DNA: TGTGCCAGCAGGGGGACAGGGTGGGATACGCAGTATTTT; V: TRBV27; D: TRBD1; size: once; J: TRBJ2-3
CDR3: CASDASGRGTDTQYF; DNA: TGTGCCAGCGATGCTAGCGGGAGAGGCACAGATACGCAGTATTTT; V: TRBV27; D: TRBD2; size: .; J: TRBJ2-3
CDR3: CASSYQGNSGNTIYF; DNA: TGTGCCAGCAGTTATCAGGGAAACTCTGGAAACACCATATATTTT; V: TRBV6-5; D: .; size: .; J: TRBJ1-3
CDR3: CASSVTGDLAYEQYF; DNA: TGTGCCAGCAGCGTAACAGGGGATTTGGCCTACGAGCAGTACTTC; V: TRBV9; D: TRBD1; size: .; J: TRBJ2-7
CDR3: CASSQEGVRPEAFF; DNA: TGCGCCAGCAGCCAAGAGGGGGTCAGGCCTGAAGCTTTCTTT; V: TRBV4-1; D: .; size: .; J: TRBJ1-1
CDR3: CASSPLGRERYEQYF; DNA: TGTGCCAGCAGTCCTTTGGGGCGGGAGCGCTACGAGCAGTACTTC; V: TRBV27; D: TRBD2; size: .; J: TRBJ2-7
CDR3: CASSADSLPNEKLFF; DNA: TGTGCCAGCAGCGCCGACAGCCTACCTAATGAAAAACTGTTTTTT; V: TRBV6-6; D: .; size: once; J: TRBJ1-4
CDR3: CSVELAGLAGNTIYF; DNA: TGCAGCGTTGAATTGGCAGGGCTCGCTGGAAACACCATATATTTT; V: TRBV29-1; D: .; size: .; J: TRBJ1-3
CDR3: CASSLGQTITNEKLFF; DNA: TGCGCCAGCAGCCTTGGACAGACAATAACTAATGAAAAACTGTTTTTT; V: TRBV5-1; D: .; size: .; J: TRBJ1-4
CDR3: CASSLRRDSYEQYF; DNA: TGCGCCAGCAGCTTGCGTCGGGACAGCTACGAGCAGTACTTC; V: TRBV5-1; D: TRBD1; size: .; J: TRBJ2-7
CDR3: CASSFLPTTNYGYTF; DNA: TGTGCCAGCAGTTTTCTGCCTACCACTAACTATGGCTACACCTTC; V: TRBV28; D: .; size: .; J: TRBJ1-2
CDR3: CASSLVAGNSYEQYF; DNA: TGTGCCAGCAGTTTAGTAGCGGGGAACTCCTACGAGCAGTACTTC; V: TRBV27; D: TRBD2; size: few; J: TRBJ2-7
CDR3: CASSLDLLGGANVLTF; DNA: TGTGCCAGCAGCCTAGACCTTTTAGGTGGGGCCAACGTCCTGACTTTC; V: TRBV9; D: .; size: .; J: TRBJ2-6
CDR3: CASSLERRQSLPVEAFF; DNA: TGTGCCAGCAGTTTAGAAAGGCGGCAGTCACTACCCGTTGAAGCTTTCTTT; V: TRBV27; D: .; size: .; J: TRBJ1-1
CDR3: CAWSITIGYEQYF; DNA: TGTGCCTGGAGTATCACGATCGGATACGAGCAGTACTTC; V: TRBV30; D: .; size: .; J: TRBJ2-7
CDR3: CASSLGTLSYEQYF; DNA: TGCGCCAGCAGCCTAGGGACACTTTCCTACGAGCAGTACTTC; V: TRBV4-1; D: .; size: .; J: TRBJ2-7
CDR3: CASSPLGGSGNTIYF; DNA: TGTGCCAGCAGTCCGCTAGGAGGCTCTGGAAACACCATATATTTT; V: TRBV6-5; D: .; size: .; J: TRBJ1-3
CDR3: CASSLAGAGGDQYF; DNA: TGTGCCAGCAGCTTAGCTGGGGCAGGGGGGGACCAGTACTTC; V: TRBV7-6; D: .; size: .; J: TRBJ2-7
CDR3: CASSLGQGQEDTQYF; DNA: TGTGCCAGCAGCTTAGGACAGGGCCAGGAGGATACGCAGTATTTT; V: TRBV13; D: .; size: .; J: TRBJ2-3
CDR3: CASSLEGTADTQYF; DNA: TGTGCCAGCAGCTTAGAAGGGACTGCTGATACGCAGTATTTT; V: TRBV7-9; D: .; size: .; J: TRBJ2-3
CDR3: CAWSVPKREGRYEQYF; DNA: TGTGCCTGGAGTGTACCAAAGCGGGAGGGGAGGTACGAGCAGTACTTC; V: TRBV30; D: TRBD2; size: .; J: TRBJ2-7
CDR3: CASSAHPHPTDTQYF; DNA: TGTGCCAGCAGCGCTCACCCGCACCCCACAGATACGCAGTATTTT; V: TRBV9; D: .; size: .; J: TRBJ2-3
CDR3: CASSYTGLAGGDTQYF; DNA: TGTGCCAGCAGTTACACGGGACTAGCGGGAGGAGATACGCAGTATTTT; V: TRBV6-5; D: TRBD2; size: .; J: TRBJ2-3
CDR3: CASSPQGAVYGYTF; DNA: TGTGCCAGTAGCCCCCAGGGGGCCGTCTATGGCTACACCTTC; V: TRBV19; D: TRBD1; size: .; J: TRBJ1-2
CDR3: CASSPNSGTYGYTF; DNA: TGTGCCAGCAGCCCTAACTCAGGCACCTATGGCTACACCTTC; V: TRBV11-2; D: .; size: .; J: TRBJ1-2
CDR3: CASSYSLGGAHQETQYF; DNA: TGTGCCAGCAGTTACTCCCTGGGCGGAGCTCATCAAGAGACCCAGTACTTC; V: TRBV6-8; D: .; size: .; J: TRBJ2-5
CDR3: CASSGGTANGYTF; DNA: TGTGCCAGCAGCGGAGGGACAGCAAATGGCTACACCTTC; V: TRBV9; D: TRBD1; size: few; J: TRBJ1-2
CDR3: CASSSSGATYEQYF; DNA: TGTGCCAGCAGCTCTAGCGGGGCTACCTACGAGCAGTACTTC; V: TRBV5-4; D: TRBD2; size: .; J: TRBJ2-7
CDR3: CASSAGTPDQPQHF; DNA: TGTGCCAGCAGCGCGGGGACACCGGATCAGCCCCAGCATTTT; V: TRBV9; D: .; size: .; J: TRBJ1-5
CDR3: CASSVDRVGEQYF; DNA: TGTGCCAGCAGCGTGGACAGGGTGGGCGAGCAGTACTTC; V: TRBV11-3; D: TRBD1; size: .; J: TRBJ2-7
CDR3: CASSAVSEQFF; DNA: TGTGCCAGCAGCGCAGTCAGTGAGCAGTTCTTC; V: TRBV7-2; D: .; size: .; J: TRBJ2-1